This T cell receptor beta chain stems from a study of tumor-infiltrating lymphocytes in primary liver carcinoma. Overall study: Read depth, roughly 3.5 to 8 million productive TCRbeta reads, did not differ significantly between tissues.

Germline DNA was extracted too, while blood RNA derived from unsorted whole blood. In this sample, this clonotype turned up a few times. Its specificity is unknown. A much larger clone is a single base away; this may be a read error. This CDR3 is missing its conserved last phenylalanine or tryptophan, likely due to a read error. Study observations and caveats: Lesser overlap characterized tumor-adjacent and tumor-blood pairs relative to tumor region pairs.

CDR1 LGHNA and CDR2 YSLEER come from the germline V gene. The CDR3 loop spans 13 amino acids. The V gene lost 3 bases and the J gene lost 1 base, with 6 bases spanning the gap. The researchers produced TCR beta cDNA from approximately 550 ng total RNA with a constant-region primer. It was through three nested multiplex PCR rounds of slightly modified ARM-PCR that TCR beta libraries arose. Rounds one and two of PCR, each of approximately 11 cycles, were primed with TRBV1-TRBV30 forward primers and a C-beta reverse primer. TCRdb fed the multiplex PCR reads into MiXCR, producing one record per CDR3 protein. Altogether 330,000 or so distinct CDR3 sequences are present, approximately 65% being singletons, with the ten largest covering 5% to 6.5%.

The TCR comes from a man between 40 and 49 years old with primary liver carcinoma and hepatitis B virus infection. The chain recombines TRBV4-3 with TRBJ1-1; D is uncertain. Material for sequencing was peripheral blood. The DNA for the CDR3 is TGCGCCAGCAGCCACCGATCGAACACTGAAGCTTTCCTT. It yields the protein CASSHRSNTEAFL.